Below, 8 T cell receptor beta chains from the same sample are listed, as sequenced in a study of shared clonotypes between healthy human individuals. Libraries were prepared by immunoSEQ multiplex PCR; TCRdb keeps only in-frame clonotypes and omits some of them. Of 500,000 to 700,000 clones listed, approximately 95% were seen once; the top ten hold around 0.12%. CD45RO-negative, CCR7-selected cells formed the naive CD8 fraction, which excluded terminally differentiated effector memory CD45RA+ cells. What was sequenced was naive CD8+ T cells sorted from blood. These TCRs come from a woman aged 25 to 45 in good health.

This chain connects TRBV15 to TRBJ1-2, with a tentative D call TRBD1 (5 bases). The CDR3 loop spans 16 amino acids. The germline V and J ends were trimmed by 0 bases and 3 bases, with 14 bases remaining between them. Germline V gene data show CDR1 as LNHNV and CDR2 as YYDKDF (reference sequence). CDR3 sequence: CATSRDLGQEYYGYTF. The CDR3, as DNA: TGTGCCACCAGCAGAGATTTGGGGCAGGAATACTATGGCTACACCTTC.

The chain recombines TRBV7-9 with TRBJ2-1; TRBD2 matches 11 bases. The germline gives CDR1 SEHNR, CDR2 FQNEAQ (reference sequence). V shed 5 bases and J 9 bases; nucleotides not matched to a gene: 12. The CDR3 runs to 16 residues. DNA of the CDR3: TGTGCCAGCAGCCCCGAGGTAGCGGGAGGGGGTAGTGAGCAGTTCTTC. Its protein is CASSPEVAGGGSEQFF.

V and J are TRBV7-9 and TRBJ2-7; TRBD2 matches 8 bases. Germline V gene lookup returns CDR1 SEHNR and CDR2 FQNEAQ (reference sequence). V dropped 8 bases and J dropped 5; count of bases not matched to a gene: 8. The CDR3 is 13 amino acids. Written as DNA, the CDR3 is TGTGCCAGCCGGGGGGGCGTAGCGGACGAGCAGTACTTC. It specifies CASRGGVADEQYF.

The CDR3, as DNA: TGTGCCAGCATTACGGGGGGCCAAGAGACCCAGTACTTC. This sequence encodes CASITGGQETQYF. The gene calls are TRBV25-1 and TRBJ2-5, with TRBD2 identical over 7 bases. This CDR3 is 13 amino acids long. The ends lost 7 bases at V and 1 base at J; junction bases unmatched: 3. From germline, CDR1 is MGHDK and CDR2 SYGVNS.

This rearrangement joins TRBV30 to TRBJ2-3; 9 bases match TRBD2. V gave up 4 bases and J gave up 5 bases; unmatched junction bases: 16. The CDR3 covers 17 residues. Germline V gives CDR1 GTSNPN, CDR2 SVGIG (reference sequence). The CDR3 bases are TGTGCCTGGACTCCCGCGGGAGGGGGTCTCTTTAGAGATACGCAGTATTTT. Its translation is CAWTPAGGGLFRDTQYF.

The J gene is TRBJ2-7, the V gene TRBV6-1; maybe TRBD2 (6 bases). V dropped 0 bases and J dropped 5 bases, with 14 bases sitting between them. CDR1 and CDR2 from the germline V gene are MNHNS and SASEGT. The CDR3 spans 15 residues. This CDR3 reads CASSEAWGVTDEQYF. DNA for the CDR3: TGTGCCAGCAGTGAAGCGTGGGGGGTTACTGACGAGCAGTACTTC.

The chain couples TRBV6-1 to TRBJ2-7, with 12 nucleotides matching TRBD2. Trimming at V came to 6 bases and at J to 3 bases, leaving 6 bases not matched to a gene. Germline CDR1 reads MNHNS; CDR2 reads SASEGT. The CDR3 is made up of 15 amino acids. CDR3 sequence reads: CASRTGLAGFYEQYF. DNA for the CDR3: TGTGCCAGCAGGACCGGACTAGCGGGGTTCTACGAGCAGTACTTC.

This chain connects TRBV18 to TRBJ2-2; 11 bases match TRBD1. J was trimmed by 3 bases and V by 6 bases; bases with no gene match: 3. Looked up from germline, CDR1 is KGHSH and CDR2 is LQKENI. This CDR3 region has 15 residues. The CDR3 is CASSPGQGDTGELFF. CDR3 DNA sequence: TGTGCCAGCTCCCCGGGACAGGGGGACACCGGGGAGCTGTTTTTT.